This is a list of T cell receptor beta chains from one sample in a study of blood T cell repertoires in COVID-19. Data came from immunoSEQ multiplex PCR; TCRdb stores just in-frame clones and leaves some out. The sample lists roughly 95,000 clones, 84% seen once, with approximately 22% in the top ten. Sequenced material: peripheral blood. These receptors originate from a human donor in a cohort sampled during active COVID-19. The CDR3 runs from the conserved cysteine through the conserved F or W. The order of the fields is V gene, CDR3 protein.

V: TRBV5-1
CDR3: CASSPTGGTGELFF

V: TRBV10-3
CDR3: CAISDRLAGPLGNEQFF

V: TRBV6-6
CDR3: CASSYDPGVYGYTF

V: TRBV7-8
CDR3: CASSSEAGRSRNEQFF

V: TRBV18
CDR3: CASSPVPGQGPADTQYF

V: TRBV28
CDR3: CASRSGRGSTEAFF

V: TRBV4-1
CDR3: CASSPGQGGVVTEAFF

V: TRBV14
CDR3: CASSPRELAGVTSEQFF

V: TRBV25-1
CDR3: CAIAVPMSVIAQETQYF

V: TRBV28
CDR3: CASSLLYSPLHF

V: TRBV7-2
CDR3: CASSLRTGDGYTF

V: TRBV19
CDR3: CASSSPDRGGMNTEAFF

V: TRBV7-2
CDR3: CASSSGHEFYSNQPQHF

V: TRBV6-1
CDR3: CASSDRLTYEQYF

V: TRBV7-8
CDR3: CASSPTFPLGHEQFF

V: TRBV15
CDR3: CATSLGQFSGNTQYF

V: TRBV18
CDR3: CASSPPRNSYEQYF

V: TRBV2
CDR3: CASWVASPIWGQLSNTEAFF

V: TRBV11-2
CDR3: CASSRTSGRAIVEDTQYF

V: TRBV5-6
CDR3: CASSGAGTGDNQPQHF

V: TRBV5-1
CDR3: CASSLDMNTEAFF

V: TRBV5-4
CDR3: CASSLSGGRVTEAFF

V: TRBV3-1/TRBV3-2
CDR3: CASSQVPGEAYEQYF

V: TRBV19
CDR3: CASRPGGKGEGTEAFF

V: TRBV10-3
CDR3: CAISEAGQSQETQYF

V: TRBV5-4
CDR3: CASSLAGGPSYEQYF

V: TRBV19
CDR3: CASSIGTGGNSPLHF